This record covers a single T cell receptor beta chain. The antigen remains undetermined. The V gene's germline CDR1 is MDHEN and CDR2 SYDVKM. V lost 6 bases, J lost 0 bases, and 4 bases stayed unmatched. This CDR3 is built from 15 residues. Survey-level immunoSEQ v3.0 assays were run. Assay used: immunoSEQ multiplex PCR; TCRdb lists only in-frame clones, some missing. Of some 21,000 clones in the sample, roughly 82% were seen once. These data belong to a study of long-term antiretroviral therapy in people with HIV. In the study overall: Of all samples, the earliest predate the 2015 immediate-ART recommendation by about a decade.

Study-level findings and limits: Post-ART, diversity grew, though it stayed under transplant donor control levels. Blood sampling spanned 2004 to 2017, possibly under older ART regimens. Relative to control repertoires, HIV repertoires exhibited narrower CDR3 length ranges.

The TCR was taken from a man between 50 and 59 years old with HIV. The J gene is TRBJ1-4, the V gene TRBV28; the match to TRBD1 covers 7 bases. Source: unsorted PBMCs, taken 0.3 years after starting antiretroviral therapy. The CDR3 protein is CASRIDRATNEKLFF. The CDR3 coding sequence is TGTGCCAGCAGAATTGACAGGGCAACTAATGAAAAACTGTTTTTT.